These T cell receptor beta chains were read from a single sample in a study of blood T cell repertoires in COVID-19. Produced via immunoSEQ multiplex PCR; TCRdb's table is partial and in-frame only. The repertoire includes about 120,000 clones, approximately 84% of them detected once, and approximately 7.6% sits in the top ten. Specimen: peripheral blood. The receptors were sampled from a man aged 65 to 79 with active or convalescent COVID-19. Each CDR3 is given with its conserved first and last residue. Fields, in order: D gene, V gene, J gene, clone size, CDR3 protein, CDR3 DNA. D genes are given only for firm matches. A clone size is listed for some rows: how often the clone was seen (once, few, many), or a class if it is expanded.

d_call: NA; v_call: TRBV9; j_call: TRBJ1-1; clone_size: NA; cdr3_aa: CASSVGGRVGTEAFF; cdr3_nt: TGTGCCAGCAGCGTAGGGGGGAGGGTCGGCACTGAAGCTTTCTTT
d_call: NA; v_call: TRBV18; j_call: TRBJ2-1; clone_size: few; cdr3_aa: CASSPDRTRTYNEQFF; cdr3_nt: TGTGCCAGCTCACCCGACAGGACTCGCACCTACAATGAGCAGTTCTTC
d_call: NA; v_call: TRBV5-6; j_call: TRBJ2-2; clone_size: NA; cdr3_aa: CASSQILGGRIPGELFF; cdr3_nt: TGTGCCAGCAGCCAAATCTTAGGGGGTCGGATCCCCGGGGAGCTGTTTTTT
d_call: NA; v_call: TRBV2; j_call: TRBJ2-6; clone_size: NA; cdr3_aa: CAKQGSGANVLTF; cdr3_nt: TGTGCAAAACAGGGCTCTGGGGCCAACGTCCTGACTTTC
d_call: NA; v_call: TRBV2; j_call: TRBJ2-3; clone_size: NA; cdr3_aa: CASSVTPSGTDTQYF; cdr3_nt: TGTGCCAGCAGTGTGACACCCTCCGGCACAGATACGCAGTATTTT
d_call: NA; v_call: TRBV6-5; j_call: TRBJ1-6; clone_size: NA; cdr3_aa: CASSPSGVYNSPLHF; cdr3_nt: TGTGCCAGCAGTCCCTCAGGCGTATATAATTCACCCCTCCACTTT
d_call: NA; v_call: TRBV9; j_call: TRBJ2-7; clone_size: NA; cdr3_aa: CASSVGSGSTYEQYF; cdr3_nt: TGTGCCAGCAGCGTAGGTAGCGGATCTACCTACGAGCAGTACTTC
d_call: NA; v_call: TRBV14; j_call: TRBJ1-1; clone_size: NA; cdr3_aa: CASSLTRQLNTEAFF; cdr3_nt: TGTGCCAGCAGCCTAACCCGACAACTGAACACTGAAGCTTTCTTT
d_call: NA; v_call: TRBV30; j_call: TRBJ1-1; clone_size: NA; cdr3_aa: CAWSVQENTEAFF; cdr3_nt: TGTGCCTGGAGTGTACAGGAGAACACTGAAGCTTTCTTT
d_call: TRBD2; v_call: TRBV3-1/TRBV3-2; j_call: TRBJ2-2; clone_size: NA; cdr3_aa: CASSRSGLAGVSNTGELFF; cdr3_nt: TGTGCCAGCAGCCGATCGGGACTAGCGGGAGTGTCGAACACCGGGGAGCTGTTTTTT
d_call: TRBD2; v_call: TRBV18; j_call: TRBJ2-3; clone_size: NA; cdr3_aa: CASSPPGIGTSGTDTQYF; cdr3_nt: TGTGCCAGCTCACCTCCGGGGATTGGGACTAGCGGCACAGATACGCAGTATTTT
d_call: TRBD1; v_call: TRBV19; j_call: TRBJ1-4; clone_size: NA; cdr3_aa: CASSKNYRGVNEKLFF; cdr3_nt: TGTGCCAGTAGTAAGAACTACAGGGGGGTTAATGAAAAACTGTTTTTT
d_call: NA; v_call: TRBV7-3; j_call: TRBJ1-2; clone_size: NA; cdr3_aa: CASSLDKNNYGYTF; cdr3_nt: TGTGCCAGCAGCCTGGACAAGAATAACTATGGCTACACCTTC
d_call: NA; v_call: TRBV19; j_call: TRBJ1-2; clone_size: NA; cdr3_aa: CASSIGFSYGYTF; cdr3_nt: TGTGCCAGTAGTATCGGGTTTAGCTATGGCTACACCTTC
d_call: NA; v_call: TRBV5-6; j_call: TRBJ2-7; clone_size: NA; cdr3_aa: CASSLVGAGEQYF; cdr3_nt: TGTGCCAGCAGCTTGGTGGGGGCAGGGGAACAGTACTTC
d_call: NA; v_call: TRBV27; j_call: TRBJ2-5; clone_size: NA; cdr3_aa: CASSVAGAGMAQYF; cdr3_nt: TGTGCCAGCAGTGTCGCAGGGGCAGGTATGGCCCAGTACTTC
d_call: NA; v_call: TRBV4-3; j_call: TRBJ2-7; clone_size: NA; cdr3_aa: CASSQERYQGWQYF; cdr3_nt: TGCGCCAGCAGCCAAGAAAGGTATCAGGGGTGGCAGTACTTC
d_call: NA; v_call: TRBV12-3/TRBV12-4; j_call: TRBJ1-2; clone_size: NA; cdr3_aa: CASSLREYYGYTF; cdr3_nt: TGTGCCAGCAGTTTGAGGGAGTACTATGGCTACACCTTC
d_call: NA; v_call: TRBV9; j_call: TRBJ1-1; clone_size: NA; cdr3_aa: CASSPTASSEAFF; cdr3_nt: TGTGCCAGCAGCCCGACGGCTAGCTCTGAAGCTTTCTTT
d_call: NA; v_call: TRBV29-1; j_call: TRBJ1-1; clone_size: NA; cdr3_aa: CSVLGGGTEAFF; cdr3_nt: TGCAGCGTTTTAGGGGGTGGTACTGAAGCTTTCTTT
d_call: NA; v_call: TRBV5-4; j_call: TRBJ2-1; clone_size: NA; cdr3_aa: CASSDLSYNEQFF; cdr3_nt: TGTGCCAGCAGCGACTTAAGCTACAATGAGCAGTTCTTC
d_call: NA; v_call: TRBV5-1; j_call: TRBJ2-3; clone_size: NA; cdr3_aa: CASRTTATDTQYF; cdr3_nt: TGCGCCAGCCGGACGACAGCCACAGATACGCAGTATTTT
d_call: TRBD2; v_call: TRBV7-2; j_call: TRBJ2-1; clone_size: NA; cdr3_aa: CASSLVETSGGIEQFF; cdr3_nt: TGTGCCAGCAGCTTAGTAGAGACTAGCGGGGGGATTGAGCAGTTCTTC
d_call: NA; v_call: TRBV2; j_call: TRBJ1-2; clone_size: NA; cdr3_aa: CASSRTLEGIYGYTF; cdr3_nt: TGTGCCAGCAGTCGGACTTTGGAGGGGATATATGGCTACACCTTC
d_call: TRBD1; v_call: TRBV6-1; j_call: TRBJ1-2; clone_size: NA; cdr3_aa: CASSEAGGQYGYTF; cdr3_nt: TGTGCCAGCAGTGAAGCGGGGGGACAGTATGGCTACACCTTC
d_call: NA; v_call: TRBV18; j_call: TRBJ1-1; clone_size: NA; cdr3_aa: CASSPVGGPEAFF; cdr3_nt: TGTGCCAGCTCACCTGTCGGGGGGCCTGAAGCTTTCTTT
d_call: TRBD1; v_call: TRBV6-5; j_call: TRBJ2-7; clone_size: NA; cdr3_aa: CATSLLGTGGSEQYF; cdr3_nt: TGTGCCACCTCCCTTCTCGGGACAGGGGGTAGCGAGCAGTACTTC
d_call: NA; v_call: TRBV21-1; j_call: TRBJ2-2; clone_size: NA; cdr3_aa: CASTQGLRNTGELFF; cdr3_nt: TGTGCCAGCACCCAGGGGCTTAGGAACACCGGGGAGCTGTTTTTT
d_call: TRBD1; v_call: TRBV19; j_call: TRBJ2-1; clone_size: NA; cdr3_aa: CTSSGTGDSYNEQFF; cdr3_nt: TGTACCAGTAGTGGGACAGGGGATTCCTACAATGAGCAGTTCTTC
d_call: NA; v_call: TRBV5-6; j_call: TRBJ1-2; clone_size: NA; cdr3_aa: CASSQDYSDYGYTF; cdr3_nt: TGTGCCAGCAGCCAGGACTATTCGGACTATGGCTACACCTTC
d_call: NA; v_call: TRBV10-3; j_call: TRBJ2-3; clone_size: NA; cdr3_aa: CAISDDRDTDTQYF; cdr3_nt: TGTGCCATCAGCGACGACAGAGACACAGATACGCAGTATTTT
d_call: NA; v_call: TRBV2; j_call: TRBJ1-2; clone_size: NA; cdr3_aa: CASSEAWRNYGYTF; cdr3_nt: TGTGCCAGCAGTGAAGCGTGGCGGAACTATGGCTACACCTTC